This TCR beta chain was sequenced for a study of PD-L1 blockade in urothelial cancer. Study outcomes and limitations: The study found that durable-benefit patients expanded tumor-associated blood clones more at 3 weeks.

About this clone itself: No antigen is known for it.

This CDR3 region has 15 residues. Germline V lookup: CDR1 SGHTA, CDR2 FQGTGA. J gave up 4 bases and V 5 bases, and 3 bases lay outside the gene matches. Some clones are missing from TCRdb's copy, which holds only in-frame ones; the method was immunoSEQ multiplex PCR. Counted here are tens of thousands of clones, about four fifths occurring once; the ten biggest clones make up approximately 3.6%. The receptor comes from a man aged 65 to 79 with urothelial cancer. The input for sequencing was PBMCs, taken around atezolizumab (anti-PD-L1) treatment. The V call is TRBV7-3, the J call TRBJ2-1; 12 bases are shared with TRBD2. CDR3 bases: TGTGCCAGCAGCCTAGCGGGGGGGCCTTACAATGAGCAGTTCTTC. It is translated as CASSLAGGPYNEQFF.